A single T cell receptor beta chain is shown here with its context. CDR3 length equals 14 residues. Germline CDR1 and CDR2: SQVTM and ANQGSEA. Unmatched junction bases numbered 6, after V lost 4 bases and J lost 4 bases. The authors' processing: Cell counts per sample came from amplifying reference gene primers. Clones were sequenced by immunoSEQ multiplex PCR, and TCRdb holds only the in-frame ones, with some missing. The V and J calls and clone size were taken over from that table, and D and trimming were inferred from the DNA. The sample includes 25,000 or so clones, 75% to 85% seen only once; the top ten take over 25%. The data are from a study of blood T cell repertoires in COVID-19. Study in general: From the United States, Italy and Spain came samples of acute and convalescent COVID-19. Sample material is recorded as cDNA or gDNA derived from T cells, B-cell-depleted T cells, or PBMCs.

This receptor was identified in an older man with active COVID-19. The specimen sequenced was peripheral blood. V is TRBV29-1 and J is TRBJ1-5; 8 bases are shared with TRBD1. The CDR3 region has the DNA TGCAGCGTTGTGGACAGGGCAATGAATCAGCCCCAGCATTTT. As protein: CSVVDRAMNQPQHF.